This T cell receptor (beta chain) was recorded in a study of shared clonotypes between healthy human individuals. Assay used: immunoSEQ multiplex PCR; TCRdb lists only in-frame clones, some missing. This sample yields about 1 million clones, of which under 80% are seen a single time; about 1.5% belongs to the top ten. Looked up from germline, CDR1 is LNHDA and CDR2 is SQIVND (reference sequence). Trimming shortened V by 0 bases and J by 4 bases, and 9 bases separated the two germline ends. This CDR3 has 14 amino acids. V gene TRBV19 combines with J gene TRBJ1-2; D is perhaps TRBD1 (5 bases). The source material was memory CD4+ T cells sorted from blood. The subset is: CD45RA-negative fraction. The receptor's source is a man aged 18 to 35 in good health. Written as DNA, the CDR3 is TGTGCCAGTAGTATAGATCGGCAGGGCTATGGCTACACCTTC. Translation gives CASSIDRQGYGYTF.